One and the same sample provided the 18 T cell receptor beta chains below, sequenced in a study of T cell repertoires in cytomegalovirus infection. No antigen has been assigned to these receptors. TCRdb reanalysed the reads using MiXCR and keeps one entry per CDR3 protein. The sample records about 900,000 distinct CDR3 sequences, less than 35% being singletons. The source material was cultured CD8+ T cells from PBMCs, sampled from culture after CMV antigen stimulation. The receptors derive from a human donor in good health (CMV status not recorded). Some clones in this sample may be carry-over from other donors' samples.

This clonotype was observed a few times. The chain is built from TRBV28 and TRBJ2-3; D possibly corresponds to TRBD2 (5 bases). CDR3 length equals 14 residues. CDR1 MDHEN and CDR2 SYDVKM come from the germline V gene. V dropped 6 bases and J dropped 3 bases, with 13 bases sitting between them. The CDR3 loop reads CASSPGIFTDTQYF. DNA of the CDR3: TGTGCCAGCAGCCCGGGGATCTTTACAGATACGCAGTATTTT.

The gene calls are TRBV10-1 and TRBJ2-7; D might be TRBD1 (6 bases). The CDR3 runs to 14 residues. CDR1 and CDR2 (germline): WNHNN, SYGVQD (reference sequence). Trimming shortened V by 9 bases and J by 9 bases, and 24 bases separated the two germline ends. The CDR3 spells CASPPRDKPCGQYF. DNA for the CDR3: TGCGCCAGTCCCCCCCGGGACAAGCCTTGTGGGCAGTACTTC.

This clonotype has only a few counts. The V call is TRBV14, the J call TRBJ2-5; no definite D call. Trimming stripped 2 bases from V and 4 bases from J, with 11 bases between. The CDR3 is made up of 14 amino acids. CDR1 and CDR2 from the germline V gene are SGHDN and FVKESK. The chain's CDR3 is CASSQFGRLETQYF. CDR3 nucleotides: TGTGCCAGCAGCCAATTCGGGCGTTTAGAGACCCAGTACTTC.

This clonotype has just a few counts. The chain is built from TRBV28 and TRBJ1-1; 7 bases are shared with TRBD1. Per the germline V gene, CDR1 is MDHEN and CDR2 is SYDVKM. CDR3 size: 17 residues. The V segment lost 4 bases and the J segment 0 bases; nucleotides outside the gene matches: 11. The CDR3 is CASSSPRRDSVNTEAFF. DNA for the CDR3: TGTGCCAGCAGTTCCCCCCGACGGGACAGTGTGAACACTGAAGCTTTCTTT.

This clonotype has only one observation. The chain joins TRBV6-5 to TRBJ1-3; D unresolved. CDR1 and CDR2 from the germline V gene are MNHEY and SVGAGI. The CDR3 sequence is 14 residues long. Trimming removed 0 bases at V and 3 bases at J, with 6 bases between. The CDR3 sequence is CASSYSTVGNTIYF. CDR3 bases: TGTGCCAGCAGTTACTCGACGGTTGGAAACACCATATATTTT.

This clonotype was counted many times. The CDR3 loop is CASSVTGDNQPQHF. In DNA, the CDR3 is TGTGCCAGCAGTGTGACAGGGGACAATCAGCCCCAGCATTTT. The chain joins TRBV12-3 or TRBV12-4 to TRBJ1-5, with TRBD1 matching over 8 bases. Losses at the gene ends were 5 bases for V and 3 bases for J; bases not matched to a gene: 3. The CDR3 runs to 14 residues.

This chain connects TRBV7-2 to TRBJ1-4; the match to TRBD1 covers 9 bases. The CDR3 length is 17 residues. CDR1 is SGHTA, CDR2 FQGNSA, per germline. V was pared by 3 bases and J by 3 bases, with 8 bases of the junction left unmatched. The CDR3 sequence: CASSFGDRGISNEKLFF. The DNA for the CDR3 is TGTGCCAGCAGCTTTGGAGACAGGGGGATCTCTAATGAAAAACTGTTTTTT.

This clonotype was seen a few times. The chain recombines TRBV7-6 with TRBJ2-7, with D unclear. This CDR3 region has 14 residues. In germline, CDR1 is SGHVS, CDR2 FNYEAQ. Between the trimmed V and J ends, which lost 5 bases and 1 base, there was a span of 12 bases. In nucleotides, the CDR3 is TGTGCCAGCAGCCTCGGGCAGCAGTCCTACGAGCAGTACTTC. Its translation: CASSLGQQSYEQYF.

The CDR3 nucleotides are TGCGCCAGCAGCCAACCCGACAGGGCCAACACAGATACGCAGTATTTT. Translation gives CASSQPDRANTDTQYF. The chain has TRBV4-1 and TRBJ2-3, with 7 bases identical to TRBD1. The CDR3 spans 16 residues. The J segment lost 2 bases and the V segment lost 2 bases, leaving 7 bases of the junction unmatched. Per the germline V gene, CDR1 is MGHRA and CDR2 is YSYEKL.

This chain connects TRBV27 to TRBJ1-1; D is unresolved. V was clipped by 3 bases and J by 7 bases, with 9 bases between them. CDR1 MNHEY and CDR2 SMNVEV come from the germline V gene (reference sequence). This CDR3 region has 12 residues. CDR3: CASSFNSGEAFF. CDR3 DNA: TGTGCCAGCAGTTTTAACTCTGGTGAAGCTTTCTTT.

This clonotype has at least ten counts. The J gene is TRBJ2-3, the V gene TRBV7-6; no definite D call. Germline values: CDR1 SGHVS, CDR2 FNYEAQ. V was clipped by 3 bases and J by 3 bases, with 7 bases between them. This CDR3 is 13 amino acids long. CDR3 in DNA: TGTGCCAGCAGCTTCGAGGAGACAGATACGCAGTATTTT. Its translation is CASSFEETDTQYF.

The chain employs TRBV5-1 and TRBJ2-1; TRBD1 matches at 9 bases. The trim removed 4 bases at V and 4 bases at J, leaving 18 bases unmatched. CDR3 size: 19 residues. Germline loops: CDR1 SGHRS, CDR2 YFSETQ. The CDR3 reads CASSAGGQGMRGLYNEQFF. The CDR3 nucleotides read TGCGCCAGCAGCGCAGGGGGACAGGGAATGAGGGGACTTTACAATGAGCAGTTCTTC.

The chain is built from TRBV13 and TRBJ2-5; TRBD1 aligns across 9 bases. CDR1 PRHDT and CDR2 FYEKMQ come from the germline V gene (reference sequence). The trim removed 4 bases at V and 3 bases at J, leaving 6 bases unmatched. The CDR3 consists of 15 residues. The CDR3 DNA reads TGTGCCAGCAGCTCCCGACAGGGGGTTAAAGAGACCCAGTACTTC. Amino acids: CASSSRQGVKETQYF.

This rearrangement joins TRBV29-1 to TRBJ1-2, with D uncertain. Germline CDR1 reads SQVTM; CDR2 reads ANQGSEA. The V end lost 4 bases, the J end lost 4 bases, and 7 bases lay between the germline ends. The CDR3 has 11 residues. For the CDR3, the DNA is TGCAGCGTTGTTGAATCCTATGGCTACACCTTC. The encoded protein is CSVVESYGYTF.

V and J are TRBV5-1 and TRBJ2-1; TRBD1 matches at 8 bases. The CDR3 totals 17 residues. V trimming: 4 bases; J trimming: 1 base; junction bases outside the gene matches: 10. Looked up from germline, CDR1 is SGHRS and CDR2 is YFSETQ. This chain's CDR3 is CASSDLPTGASYNEQFF. CDR3 coding DNA: TGCGCCAGCAGCGACCTCCCGACAGGGGCTTCCTACAATGAGCAGTTCTTC.

This clonotype was detected only a few times. The genes are TRBV10-3 and TRBJ2-1, with 12 bases aligning to TRBD2. Germline V gene data show CDR1 as ENHRY and CDR2 as SYGVKD. The CDR3 has 19 amino acids. After removal of 8 bases from V and 2 bases from J, the junction contained 16 bases not matched to a gene. This chain's CDR3 is CAILERRLAGGHPYNEQFF. CDR3 coding DNA: TGTGCCATCCTAGAGAGGAGGCTAGCGGGGGGGCACCCCTACAATGAGCAGTTCTTC.

V is TRBV9 and J is TRBJ1-3; D is uncertain. The V and J ends lost 2 bases and 0 bases respectively, with 9 bases between them. The germline gives CDR1 SGDLS, CDR2 YYNGEE. This CDR3 is 15 amino acids long. CDR3 bases: TGTGCCAGCAGCGTGGGGTTTCACTCTGGAAACACCATATATTTT. Translating gives CASSVGFHSGNTIYF. Full variable domain (missing parts from reference TRBV9 and TRBJ1-3): DSGVTQTPKHLITATGQRVTLRCSPRSGDLSVYWYQQSLDQGLQFLIQYYNGEERAKGNILERFSAQQFPDLHSELNLSSLELGDSALYFCASSVGFHSGNTIYFGEGSWLTVV.

The V and J genes are TRBV29-1 and TRBJ2-1, with TRBD2 matching over 8 bases. Germline lookup yields CDR1 SQVTM and CDR2 ANQGSEA. V shed 8 bases and J 8 bases; nucleotides not matched to a gene: 11. This CDR3 spans 13 amino acids. The CDR3 DNA follows: TGCAGCTCCAGCGGGGGCCGGGGAGATGAGCAGTTCTTC. Its protein is CSSSGGRGDEQFF.